The TCR beta chain under discussion was sequenced for a study of T-cell memory formation after mild COVID-19. About the research overall: The study found TCR clusters largely donor specific.

This clonotype has a count of ten or more. TCRdb called the 5' RACE reads again in MiXCR, with one record for every CDR3 protein. The table includes about 560,000 distinct CDR3 sequences, around 16% detected once. Trimming removed 4 bases at V and 3 bases at J, with 3 bases between. The CDR3 sequence is 11 residues long. The germline gives CDR1 KGHDR, CDR2 SFDVKD. The rearrangement links TRBV24-1 to TRBJ2-7, with no clear D. The clonotype originates from an adult woman who had mild COVID-19 (a few samples of this study predate the infection). Cell type and time point are not known. Sequenced sample: PBMCs or a T cell subset sorted from them (not recorded which). The CDR3 reads CATSDSYEQYF. The CDR3 DNA reads as TGTGCCACCAGTGACAGCTACGAGCAGTACTTC.